This TCR beta chain was retrieved from a study of blood T cell repertoires in COVID-19 (dated by TCRdb to 2020 to 2021). Some background on the complete study: Samples covering the acute and convalescent phases of COVID-19 were provided by collaborators in the United States, Italy and Spain. The material from the prospective study consisted of cDNA or gDNA derived from T cells, B-cell-depleted T cells, or PBMCs. The dataset comprised deeply sampled blood TCRbeta repertoires from subjects exposed to, actively infected with, or recovered from COVID-19. The repertoires were released in a freely available public database intended as a resource for research on the immune response to SARS-CoV-2. Samples were obtained from the ongoing ImmuneRACE study (first 160 participants) and from roughly 1,300 subjects provided by 6 global collaborators. Sample metadata almost always included a de-identified subject ID, COVID-19 status, age in years and sex. Where available, HLA class I and class II types were taken from metadata supplied by the sample provider and were not determined by assay-based typing. Overall results and qualifications from the work: The amount of clinical and demographic metadata varied by source and participant and was provided uncurated.

TCRbeta CDR3 regions were amplified from genomic DNA by means of the immunoSEQ Assay, a bias-controlled multiplex PCR. The authors processed their data as follows. The number of nucleated cells in each sample was estimated by amplification of reference gene primers within the assay. Sequence reads were collapsed and filtered to measure the absolute abundance of every unique TCRbeta CDR3 rearrangement. For each sample, productive Simpson clonality was calculated as the square root of Simpson's diversity index across productive rearrangements. What TCRdb holds here is the immuneACCESS table cut down to in-frame rearrangements. Part of the clones is not present; checked against another copy, under half of the missing clones reflect an unresolved V gene, and the others are unexplained. That table supplies the V and J calls and clone size; D and trimming were determined from the DNA. A total of approximately 52,000 clones appear in this sample, roughly 87% of them only once. Of the sample, around 5% falls within the top ten clones.

CDR1 and CDR2 (LNHNV, YYDKDF) derive from the germline V gene (reference sequence). The CDR3, from cysteine to phenylalanine, totals 15 residues. Of all the DNA, just the CDR3 is kept, 45 bases in frame from base 1. Trimming leaves V shorter by 3 bases and J shorter by 0 bases, with the junction holding 4 bases beyond the gene matches. Worth noting for this clone: Its antigen specificity is not known. No base-level quality is on record; no much larger clone is a single base apart.

Collaborating institutions collected whole blood in K2EDTA tubes following their own protocols. For TCRbeta analysis, collaborators shipped samples as frozen whole blood, isolated PBMCs, or DNA extracted from either of those sample types. The rearranged chain carries TRBV15 and TRBJ2-7; 8 junctional bases match TRBD1. This receptor was obtained from a man aged 55 to 70 with active COVID-19. The sample taken for sequencing was peripheral blood. The sequence in DNA is TGTGCCACCAGCAGGGGACAGGAGCCCTCCTACGAGCAGTACTTC. It translates as CATSRGQEPSYEQYF.